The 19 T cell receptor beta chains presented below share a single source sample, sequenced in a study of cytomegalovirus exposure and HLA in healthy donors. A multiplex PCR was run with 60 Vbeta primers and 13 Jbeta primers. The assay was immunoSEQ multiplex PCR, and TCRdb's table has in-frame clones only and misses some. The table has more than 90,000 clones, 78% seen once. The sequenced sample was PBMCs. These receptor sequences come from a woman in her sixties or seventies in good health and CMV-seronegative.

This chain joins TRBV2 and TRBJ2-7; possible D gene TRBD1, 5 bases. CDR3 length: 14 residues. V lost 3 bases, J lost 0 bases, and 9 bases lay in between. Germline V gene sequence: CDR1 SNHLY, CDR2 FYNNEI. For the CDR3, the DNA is TGTGCCAGCAGTGACCAGACAGTCTCCTACGAGCAGTACTTC. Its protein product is CASSDQTVSYEQYF.

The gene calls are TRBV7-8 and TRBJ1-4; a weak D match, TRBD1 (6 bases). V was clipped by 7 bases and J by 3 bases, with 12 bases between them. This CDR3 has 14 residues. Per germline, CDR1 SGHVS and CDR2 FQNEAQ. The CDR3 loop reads CASTRTVSNEKLFF. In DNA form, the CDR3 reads TGTGCCAGCACCCGGACAGTTTCTAATGAAAAACTGTTTTTT.

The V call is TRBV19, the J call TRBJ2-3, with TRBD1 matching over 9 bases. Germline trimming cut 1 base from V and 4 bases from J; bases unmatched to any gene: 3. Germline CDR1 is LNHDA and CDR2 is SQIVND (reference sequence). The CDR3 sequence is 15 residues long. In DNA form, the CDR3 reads TGTGCCAGTAGTATAGGGGGACAGGGCGCAGATACGCAGTATTTT. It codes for CASSIGGQGADTQYF.

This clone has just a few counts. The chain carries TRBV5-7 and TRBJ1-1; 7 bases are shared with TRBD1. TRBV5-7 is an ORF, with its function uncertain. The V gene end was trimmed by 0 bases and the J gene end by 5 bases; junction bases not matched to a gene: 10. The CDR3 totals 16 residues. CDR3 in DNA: TGTGCCAGCAGCTTGGGGGACAGCATCTGGGGGACTGAAGCTTTCTTT. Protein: CASSLGDSIWGTEAFF.

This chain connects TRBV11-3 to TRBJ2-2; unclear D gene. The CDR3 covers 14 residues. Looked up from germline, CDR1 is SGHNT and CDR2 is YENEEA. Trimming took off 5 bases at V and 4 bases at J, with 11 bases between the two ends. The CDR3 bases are TGTGCCAGCAGCCCCTATCCAAGCACCGGGGAGCTGTTTTTT. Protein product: CASSPYPSTGELFF.

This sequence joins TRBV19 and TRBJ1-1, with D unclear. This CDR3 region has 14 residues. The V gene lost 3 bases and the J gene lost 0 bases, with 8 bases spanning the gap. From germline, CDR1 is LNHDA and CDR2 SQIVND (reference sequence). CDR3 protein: CASSIRHLNTEAFF. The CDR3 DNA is TGTGCCAGTAGTATCAGACACTTGAACACTGAAGCTTTCTTT.

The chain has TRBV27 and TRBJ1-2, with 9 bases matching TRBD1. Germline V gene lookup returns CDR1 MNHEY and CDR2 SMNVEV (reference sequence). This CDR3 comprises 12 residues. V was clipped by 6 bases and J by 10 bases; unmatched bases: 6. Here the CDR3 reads CASSSTGGVYTF. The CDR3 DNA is TGTGCCAGCAGCTCGACAGGGGGAGTCTACACCTTC.

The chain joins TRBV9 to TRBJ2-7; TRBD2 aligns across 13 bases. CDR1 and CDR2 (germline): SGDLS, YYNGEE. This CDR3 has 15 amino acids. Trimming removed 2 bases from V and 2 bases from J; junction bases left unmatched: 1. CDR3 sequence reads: CASSVGTSGTYEQYF. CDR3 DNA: TGTGCCAGCAGCGTTGGGACTAGCGGGACCTACGAGCAGTACTTC. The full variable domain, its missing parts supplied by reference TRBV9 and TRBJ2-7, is DSGVTQTPKHLITATGQRVTLRCSPRSGDLSVYWYQQSLDQGLQFLIQYYNGEERAKGNILERFSAQQFPDLHSELNLSSLELGDSALYFCASSVGTSGTYEQYFGPGTRLTVT.

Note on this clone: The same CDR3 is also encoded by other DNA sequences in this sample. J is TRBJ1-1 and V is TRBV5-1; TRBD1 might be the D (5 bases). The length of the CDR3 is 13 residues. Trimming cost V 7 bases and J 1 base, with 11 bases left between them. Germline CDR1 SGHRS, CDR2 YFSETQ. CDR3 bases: TGCGCCAGCTCACTTGGGGCGAACACTGAAGCTTTCTTT. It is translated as CASSLGANTEAFF.

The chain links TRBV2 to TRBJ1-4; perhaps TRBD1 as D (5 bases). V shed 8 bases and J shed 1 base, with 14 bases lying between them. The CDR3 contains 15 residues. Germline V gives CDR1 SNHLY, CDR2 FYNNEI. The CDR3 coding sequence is TGTGCCAGCTCCCTGGGGGGGTTAACTAATGAAAAACTGTTTTTT. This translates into CASSLGGLTNEKLFF.

The DNA for the CDR3 is TGTGCCAGCAGCCACCGGGACAGGTTGGTCGAGCAGTACTTC. Amino acid sequence: CASSHRDRLVEQYF. This chain joins TRBV6-6 and TRBJ2-7; 8 bases align to TRBD1. This CDR3 is built from 14 residues. The trim removed 6 bases at V and 6 bases at J, leaving 10 bases unmatched. Germline CDR1 and CDR2: MNHNY and SVGAGI (reference sequence).

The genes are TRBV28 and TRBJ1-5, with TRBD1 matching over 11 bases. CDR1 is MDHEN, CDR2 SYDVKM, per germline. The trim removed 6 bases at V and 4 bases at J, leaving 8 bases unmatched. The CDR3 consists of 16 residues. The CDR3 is CASRPPGQGGNQPQHF. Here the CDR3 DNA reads TGTGCCAGCAGACCTCCGGGACAGGGGGGTAATCAGCCCCAGCATTTT.

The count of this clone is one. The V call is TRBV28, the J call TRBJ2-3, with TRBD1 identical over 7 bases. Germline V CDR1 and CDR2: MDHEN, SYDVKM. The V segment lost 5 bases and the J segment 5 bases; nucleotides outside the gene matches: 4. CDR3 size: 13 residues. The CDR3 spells CASSLQGRDTQYF. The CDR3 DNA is TGTGCCAGCAGTCTACAGGGGAGAGATACGCAGTATTTT.

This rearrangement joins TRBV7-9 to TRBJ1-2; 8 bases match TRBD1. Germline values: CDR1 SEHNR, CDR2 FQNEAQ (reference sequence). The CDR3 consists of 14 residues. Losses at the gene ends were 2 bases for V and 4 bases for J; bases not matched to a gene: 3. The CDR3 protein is CASSLLDRGYGYTF. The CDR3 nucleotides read TGTGCCAGCAGCTTACTCGACAGGGGCTATGGCTACACCTTC.

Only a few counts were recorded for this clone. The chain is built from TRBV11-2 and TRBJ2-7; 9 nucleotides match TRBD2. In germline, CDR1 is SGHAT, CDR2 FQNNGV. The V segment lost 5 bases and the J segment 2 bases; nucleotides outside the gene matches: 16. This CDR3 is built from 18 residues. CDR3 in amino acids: CASSVVSGRTLSTYEQYF. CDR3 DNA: TGTGCCAGCAGCGTAGTGAGCGGGAGGACTCTATCTACCTACGAGCAGTACTTC.

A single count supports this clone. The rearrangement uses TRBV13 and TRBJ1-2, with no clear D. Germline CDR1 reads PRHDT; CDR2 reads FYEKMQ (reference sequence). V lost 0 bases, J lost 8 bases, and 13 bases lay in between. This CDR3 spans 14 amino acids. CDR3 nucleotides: TGTGCCAGCAGCTTAGGCCTCGACGGAGAAGGCTACACCTTC. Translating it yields CASSLGLDGEGYTF.

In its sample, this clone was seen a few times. The CDR3 protein is CASSVEGGLTNEKLFF. The CDR3 nucleotides are TGTGCCAGCAGCGTAGAGGGAGGGTTAACTAATGAAAAACTGTTTTTT. The chain joins TRBV9 to TRBJ1-4; the D is unclear. Germline CDR1 is SGDLS and CDR2 is YYNGEE. V lost 0 bases to trimming and J lost 1 base, with 10 bases between them. This CDR3 is 16 amino acids long.

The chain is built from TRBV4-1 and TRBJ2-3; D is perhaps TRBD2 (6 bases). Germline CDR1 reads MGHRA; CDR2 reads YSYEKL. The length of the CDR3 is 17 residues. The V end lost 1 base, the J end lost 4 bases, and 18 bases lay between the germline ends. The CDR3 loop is CASSQGSWGVGSDTQYF. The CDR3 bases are TGCGCCAGCAGCCAAGGTTCATGGGGGGTGGGTTCAGATACGCAGTATTTT.

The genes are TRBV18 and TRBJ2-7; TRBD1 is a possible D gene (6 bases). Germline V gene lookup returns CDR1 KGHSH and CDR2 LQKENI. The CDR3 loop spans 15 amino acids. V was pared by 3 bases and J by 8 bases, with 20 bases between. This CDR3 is CASSPRAGEEVKQYF. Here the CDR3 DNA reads TGTGCCAGCTCACCCCGAGCAGGGGAAGAGGTCAAGCAGTACTTC.